This T cell receptor (beta chain) was profiled in a study of shared clonotypes between healthy human individuals. About the study: Aged 18 to 49, the donors were a couple of women and a few men. Findings of the study overall: Naive CD4 clonotypes were shared across a handful of donors at roughly 5.5%. Sequencing depth was expected to affect clonotype sharing among donors.

The CDR3 has 13 residues. The V and J ends lost 4 bases and 1 base, in that order; junction bases with no gene match: 0. Germline CDR1 is SQVTM and CDR2 is ANQGSEA. With regard to this clone: The antigen remains unidentified.

The method was immunoSEQ multiplex PCR; TCRdb's version includes in-frame clones alone and lacks a portion of them. The table has approximately 350,000 clones, about 96% seen once; the top ten hold approximately 0.3%. Donors were Caucasian adults residing in Nashville, Tennessee, USA. The chain joins TRBV29-1 to TRBJ1-5; 8 positions agree with TRBD1. The sequencing input was memory CD8+ T cells sorted from blood. The subset denotes: CD45RO+ cells pooled with CCR7-negative TemRA cells. The TCR was taken from a man under 40 in good health. This CDR3 reads CSVGTGSNQPQHF. In DNA, the CDR3 is TGCAGCGTTGGGACAGGGAGCAATCAGCCCCAGCATTTT.